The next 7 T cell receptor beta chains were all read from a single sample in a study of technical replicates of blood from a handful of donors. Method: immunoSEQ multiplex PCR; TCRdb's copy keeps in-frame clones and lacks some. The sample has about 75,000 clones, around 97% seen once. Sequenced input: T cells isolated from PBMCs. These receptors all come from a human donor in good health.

CDR3 loop: CASSLSLTSYQPQHF. CDR3 nucleotides: TGTGCCAGCAGTTTATCGTTGACATCTTATCAGCCCCAGCATTTT. V usage is TRBV27 and J usage is TRBJ1-5; D remains ambiguous. Trimming stripped 0 bases from V and 5 bases from J, with 11 bases between. CDR1 is MNHEY, CDR2 SMNVEV, per germline (reference sequence). This CDR3 is built from 15 residues.

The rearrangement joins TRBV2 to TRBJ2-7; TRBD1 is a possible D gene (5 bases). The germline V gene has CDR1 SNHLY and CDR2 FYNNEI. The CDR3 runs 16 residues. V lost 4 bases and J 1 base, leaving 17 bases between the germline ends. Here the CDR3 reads CASSGHWPQGSYEQYF. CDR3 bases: TGTGCCAGCAGTGGACATTGGCCGCAGGGTTCCTACGAGCAGTACTTC.

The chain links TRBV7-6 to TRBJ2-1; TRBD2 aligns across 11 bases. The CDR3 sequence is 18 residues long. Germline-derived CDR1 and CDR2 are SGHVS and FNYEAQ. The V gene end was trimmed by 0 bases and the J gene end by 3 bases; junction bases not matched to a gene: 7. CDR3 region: CASSLADPGLADYNEQFF. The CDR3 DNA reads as TGTGCCAGCAGCTTAGCCGACCCGGGACTAGCGGACTACAATGAGCAGTTCTTC.

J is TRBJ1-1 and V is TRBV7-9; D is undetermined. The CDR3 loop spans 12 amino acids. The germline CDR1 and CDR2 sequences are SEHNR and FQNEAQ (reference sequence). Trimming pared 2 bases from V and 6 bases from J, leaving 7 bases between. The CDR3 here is CASSLNSPEAFF. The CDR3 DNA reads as TGTGCCAGCAGCTTAAACAGCCCTGAAGCTTTCTTT.

CDR3: CASSRWDSTDTQYF. The CDR3 DNA sequence: TGTGCCAGCAGTAGGTGGGACTCCACAGATACGCAGTATTTT. The chain links TRBV27 to TRBJ2-3, with D maybe TRBD2 (6 bases). Trimming removed 5 bases from V and 2 bases from J, with 11 bases in between. This CDR3 is 14 amino acids long. Looked up from germline, CDR1 is MNHEY and CDR2 is SMNVEV (reference sequence).

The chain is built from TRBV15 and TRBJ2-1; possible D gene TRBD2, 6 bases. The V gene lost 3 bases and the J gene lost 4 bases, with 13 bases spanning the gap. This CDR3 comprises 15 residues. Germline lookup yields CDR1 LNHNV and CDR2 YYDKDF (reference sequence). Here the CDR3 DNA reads TGTGCCACCAGCAGGGAAAAGCGGGTATACAATGAGCAGTTCTTC. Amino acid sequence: CATSREKRVYNEQFF.

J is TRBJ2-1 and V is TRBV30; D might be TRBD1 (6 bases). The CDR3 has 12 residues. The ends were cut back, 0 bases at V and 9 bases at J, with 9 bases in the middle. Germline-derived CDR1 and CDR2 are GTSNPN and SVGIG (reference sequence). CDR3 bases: TGTGCCTGGAGTGTACAGGGCAGTGAGCAGTTCTTC. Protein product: CAWSVQGSEQFF.